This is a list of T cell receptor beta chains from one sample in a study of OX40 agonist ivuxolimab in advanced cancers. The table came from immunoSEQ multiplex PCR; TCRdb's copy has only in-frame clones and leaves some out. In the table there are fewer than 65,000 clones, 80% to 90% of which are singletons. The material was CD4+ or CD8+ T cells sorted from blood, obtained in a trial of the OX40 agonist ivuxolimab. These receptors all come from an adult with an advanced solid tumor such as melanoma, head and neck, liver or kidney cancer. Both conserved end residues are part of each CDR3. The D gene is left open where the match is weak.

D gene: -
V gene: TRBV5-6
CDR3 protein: CASSQTGRNNSPLHF

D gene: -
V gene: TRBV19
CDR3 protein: CASSSRTEAYYGYTF

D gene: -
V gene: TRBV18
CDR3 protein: CASSPPGASYNEQFF

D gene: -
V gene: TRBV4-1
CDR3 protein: CASSSSYVSYEQYF

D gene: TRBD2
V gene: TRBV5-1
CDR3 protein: CASSSTSGSNEQYF

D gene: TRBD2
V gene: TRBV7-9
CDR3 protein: CASSLGRAGGYNEQFF

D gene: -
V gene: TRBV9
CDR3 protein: CASSAVDSNQPQHF

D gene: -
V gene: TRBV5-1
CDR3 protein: CASSWGGSSYNEQFF

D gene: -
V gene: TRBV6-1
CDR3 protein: CASTMGREETQYF

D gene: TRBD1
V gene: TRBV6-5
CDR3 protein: CASSFLTGDYGYTF

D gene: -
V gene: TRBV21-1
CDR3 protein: CASSKDGGLWRIQAKNIQYF

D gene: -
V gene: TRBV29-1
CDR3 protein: CSVEGRGGLDTQYF

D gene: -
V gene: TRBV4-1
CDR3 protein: CASSRSGATSSEEQYF

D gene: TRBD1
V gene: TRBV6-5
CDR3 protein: CASSYRTGGNTEAFF

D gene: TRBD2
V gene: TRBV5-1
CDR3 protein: CASSLGPGLAGGDEQFF

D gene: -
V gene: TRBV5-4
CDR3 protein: CASSPFNTPGNTEAFF

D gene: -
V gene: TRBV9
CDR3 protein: CASSQTLAGFSLGQETQYF

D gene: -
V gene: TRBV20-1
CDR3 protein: CSATTGYEQFF

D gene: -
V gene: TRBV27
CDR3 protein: CASSPRLLGETQYF

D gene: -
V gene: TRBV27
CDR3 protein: CASRSGVGTLSYEQYF

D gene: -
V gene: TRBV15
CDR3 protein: CATSRDRDVSNSPLHF

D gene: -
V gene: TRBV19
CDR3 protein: CASNFRGSYEQYF

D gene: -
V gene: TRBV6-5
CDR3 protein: CASSYSRGASNSPLHF

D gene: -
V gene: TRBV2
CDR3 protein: CASSVGSSNQPQHF

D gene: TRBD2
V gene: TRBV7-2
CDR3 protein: CASSPRTSGWGELFF

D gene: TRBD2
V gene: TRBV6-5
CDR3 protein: CASSRTPGGYNEQFF

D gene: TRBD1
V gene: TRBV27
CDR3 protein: CASSLTGGTEAFF

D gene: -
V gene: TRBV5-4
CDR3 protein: CASSLDGQPVSPGANVLTF

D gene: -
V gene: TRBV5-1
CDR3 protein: CASSPANSQGYEQYF

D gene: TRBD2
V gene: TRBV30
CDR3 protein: CARGTSGGVDTQYF

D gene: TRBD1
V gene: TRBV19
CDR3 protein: CASSHRGGQETQYF

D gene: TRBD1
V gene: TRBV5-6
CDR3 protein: CASSLLRDRVDTEAFF

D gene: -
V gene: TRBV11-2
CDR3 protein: CASSLGVAAQETQYF

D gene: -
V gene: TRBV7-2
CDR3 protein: CASSLGGRSYEQYF

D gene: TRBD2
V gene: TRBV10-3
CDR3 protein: CAIRGSGGLLYNEQFF

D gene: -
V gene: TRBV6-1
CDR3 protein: CASRTLGVVYGYTF

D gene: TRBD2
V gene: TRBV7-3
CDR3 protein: CASSLGASGGQETQYF

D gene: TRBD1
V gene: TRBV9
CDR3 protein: CASSDGAGGSQPQHF

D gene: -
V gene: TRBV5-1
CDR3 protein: CASSLGNQGFNTGELFF

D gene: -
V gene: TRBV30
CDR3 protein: CASRNHGAKNIQYF